This T cell receptor beta chain was identified in a study of T cells after posttransplantation cyclophosphamide. The CDR3 extends over 16 amino acids. After removal of 5 bases from V and 1 base from J, the junction contained 9 bases not matched to a gene. In germline, CDR1 is MNHEY, CDR2 SMNVEV (reference sequence). Sequencing was performed with immunoSEQ multiplex PCR; in TCRdb, only in-frame clones are kept and a portion is missing. In total the sample includes 41,000 or so clones, none of them seen once. There are many counts of this clone. Input material: PBMCs. The sequence derives from a man aged 30 to 39 in good health and a related stem cell transplant donor. The chain recombines TRBV27 with TRBJ2-5; the match to TRBD1 covers 8 bases. The CDR3 DNA is TGTGCCAGCAGTCCTTCGACAGGGGAGTTCCAAGAGACCCAGTACTTC. Translating it yields CASSPSTGEFQETQYF.